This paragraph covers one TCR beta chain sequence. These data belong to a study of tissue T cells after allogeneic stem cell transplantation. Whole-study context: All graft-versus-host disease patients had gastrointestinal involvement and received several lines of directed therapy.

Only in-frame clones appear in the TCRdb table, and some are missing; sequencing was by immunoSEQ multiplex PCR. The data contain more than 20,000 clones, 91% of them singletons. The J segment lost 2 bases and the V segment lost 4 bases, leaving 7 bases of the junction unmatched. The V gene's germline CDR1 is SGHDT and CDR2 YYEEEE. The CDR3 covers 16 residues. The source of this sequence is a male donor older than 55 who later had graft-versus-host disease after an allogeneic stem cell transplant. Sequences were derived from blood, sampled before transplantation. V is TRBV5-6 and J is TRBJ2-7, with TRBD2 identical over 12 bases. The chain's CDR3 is CASSRVTSGSAYEQYF. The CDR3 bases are TGTGCCAGCAGCCGTGTGACTAGCGGGAGTGCCTACGAGCAGTACTTC.